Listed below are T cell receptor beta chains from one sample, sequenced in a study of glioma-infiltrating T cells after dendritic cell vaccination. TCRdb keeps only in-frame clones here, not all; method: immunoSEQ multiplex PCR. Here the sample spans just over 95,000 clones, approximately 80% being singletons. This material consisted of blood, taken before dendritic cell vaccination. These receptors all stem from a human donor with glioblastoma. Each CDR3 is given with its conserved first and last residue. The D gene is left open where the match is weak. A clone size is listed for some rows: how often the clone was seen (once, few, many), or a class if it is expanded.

cdr3_nt: TGTGCCAGCAGCTTCGGGATGGACTTGTTGTCTGAAGCTTTCTTT; cdr3_aa: CASSFGMDLLSEAFF; v_call: TRBV5-5; j_call: TRBJ1-1; d_call: .; clone_size: .
cdr3_nt: TGTGCCAGCTCACGGGACCGGGACAGGGGCGAAAAACTGTTTTTT; cdr3_aa: CASSRDRDRGEKLFF; v_call: TRBV18; j_call: TRBJ1-4; d_call: TRBD1; clone_size: .
cdr3_nt: TGTGCCAGCAGCCCGGACTGGTACGAGCAGTACTTC; cdr3_aa: CASSPDWYEQYF; v_call: TRBV28; j_call: TRBJ2-7; d_call: .; clone_size: .
cdr3_nt: TGTGCCAGCAGCTTGGGCTCGGCGGGGAACACCGGGGAGCTGTTTTTT; cdr3_aa: CASSLGSAGNTGELFF; v_call: TRBV5-6; j_call: TRBJ2-2; d_call: .; clone_size: .
cdr3_nt: TGTGCCAGCAGCTTTCCAAGCGGGGGGCCGGACAATGAGCAGTTCTTC; cdr3_aa: CASSFPSGGPDNEQFF; v_call: TRBV7-9; j_call: TRBJ2-1; d_call: TRBD2; clone_size: .
cdr3_nt: TGCGCCAGCAGTGCCGGAGTAGCGGGGGGGAAGACCCAGTACTTC; cdr3_aa: CASSAGVAGGKTQYF; v_call: TRBV10-1; j_call: TRBJ2-5; d_call: TRBD2; clone_size: .
cdr3_nt: TGTGCCAGCAGCTTAGGTCAGTCCTACAATGAGCAGTTCTTC; cdr3_aa: CASSLGQSYNEQFF; v_call: TRBV7-9; j_call: TRBJ2-1; d_call: .; clone_size: .
cdr3_nt: TGTGCCAGCAGTCATCCAGGGGGCCAGAGCAATCAGCCCCAGCATTTT; cdr3_aa: CASSHPGGQSNQPQHF; v_call: TRBV6-6; j_call: TRBJ1-5; d_call: TRBD1; clone_size: once
cdr3_nt: TGTGCCAGCAGTTCCTTAGCGGGGGAGATCGTTGAGCAGTTCTTC; cdr3_aa: CASSSLAGEIVEQFF; v_call: TRBV6-1; j_call: TRBJ2-1; d_call: TRBD2; clone_size: .
cdr3_nt: TGTGCCAGCAGCTTACACCCAGATCAGCCCCAGCATTTT; cdr3_aa: CASSLHPDQPQHF; v_call: TRBV11-1; j_call: TRBJ1-5; d_call: .; clone_size: .
cdr3_nt: TGTGCCAGCAGCCGGCAGGAACCATATGGCTACACCTTC; cdr3_aa: CASSRQEPYGYTF; v_call: TRBV7-9; j_call: TRBJ1-2; d_call: .; clone_size: .
cdr3_nt: TGTGCCTGGAGTTCCTCCCGGACTAGCGGGTGGAGCTCCTACAATGAGCAGTTCTTC; cdr3_aa: CAWSSSRTSGWSSYNEQFF; v_call: TRBV30; j_call: TRBJ2-1; d_call: TRBD2; clone_size: .
cdr3_nt: TGTGCCAGCAGTGAGGTCTTAGCGGCCGGGGAGCTGTTTTTT; cdr3_aa: CASSEVLAAGELFF; v_call: TRBV2; j_call: TRBJ2-2; d_call: .; clone_size: once
cdr3_nt: TGTGCCAGTACCTTCAGGGGCGCCGCGAACTATGGCTACACCTTC; cdr3_aa: CASTFRGAANYGYTF; v_call: TRBV19; j_call: TRBJ1-2; d_call: .; clone_size: once
cdr3_nt: TGTGCCAGCAGCCCCTCCGGGGGGCGGAGTATCACTGAAGCTTTCTTT; cdr3_aa: CASSPSGGRSITEAFF; v_call: TRBV7-9; j_call: TRBJ1-1; d_call: .; clone_size: .
cdr3_nt: TGCGCCAGCAAAGGCCTAGCTCCAGAGACCCAGTACTTC; cdr3_aa: CASKGLAPETQYF; v_call: TRBV10-2; j_call: TRBJ2-5; d_call: .; clone_size: .
cdr3_nt: TGTGCCAGTGTAGACGGGAGGGGTGAGCAGTTCTTC; cdr3_aa: CASVDGRGEQFF; v_call: TRBV19; j_call: TRBJ2-1; d_call: TRBD2; clone_size: .
cdr3_nt: TGCGCCAGCAGCCAACCAGACTTAGACTATGGCTACACCTTC; cdr3_aa: CASSQPDLDYGYTF; v_call: TRBV4-1; j_call: TRBJ1-2; d_call: .; clone_size: .
cdr3_nt: TGTGCCAGTAGTGTTAATAACTATGGCTACACCTTC; cdr3_aa: CASSVNNYGYTF; v_call: TRBV19; j_call: TRBJ1-2; d_call: .; clone_size: few
cdr3_nt: TGTGCCAGCAGCGTACTTGGGACTAGCGGGACCTACACCGGGGAGCTGTTTTTT; cdr3_aa: CASSVLGTSGTYTGELFF; v_call: TRBV9; j_call: TRBJ2-2; d_call: TRBD2; clone_size: .
cdr3_nt: TGTGCCAGCAGCCACACAAGCAATCAGCCCCAGCATTTT; cdr3_aa: CASSHTSNQPQHF; v_call: TRBV7-6; j_call: TRBJ1-5; d_call: .; clone_size: .
cdr3_nt: TGTGCCAGCAGTGAAGCCGGAGAGACCCAGTACTTC; cdr3_aa: CASSEAGETQYF; v_call: TRBV2; j_call: TRBJ2-5; d_call: .; clone_size: .
cdr3_nt: TGTGCCATCAGTGCCTCAACCCTAAAGGAGCTGTTTTTT; cdr3_aa: CAISASTLKELFF; v_call: TRBV10-3; j_call: TRBJ2-2; d_call: .; clone_size: .
cdr3_nt: TGTGCCAGCACTACGACGGGCACCGGGGAGCTGTTTTTT; cdr3_aa: CASTTTGTGELFF; v_call: TRBV2; j_call: TRBJ2-2; d_call: .; clone_size: .
cdr3_nt: TGTGCCAGCAGTTTTCTCGGCATAGTAGCGGGAGGAGATGAGCAGTTCTTC; cdr3_aa: CASSFLGIVAGGDEQFF; v_call: TRBV27; j_call: TRBJ2-1; d_call: TRBD2; clone_size: .
cdr3_nt: TGTGCCAGCAGCACGGGACTCACCTACGAGCAGTACTTC; cdr3_aa: CASSTGLTYEQYF; v_call: TRBV11-2; j_call: TRBJ2-7; d_call: .; clone_size: .
cdr3_nt: TGCGCCAGCAGCTTATATCTAGCGGGAAGCTACGAGCAGTACTTC; cdr3_aa: CASSLYLAGSYEQYF; v_call: TRBV5-1; j_call: TRBJ2-7; d_call: TRBD2; clone_size: .
cdr3_nt: TGTGCCAGCAGTTCGGGTGGACTAGCGTCTTACGAGCAGTACTTC; cdr3_aa: CASSSGGLASYEQYF; v_call: TRBV28; j_call: TRBJ2-7; d_call: TRBD2; clone_size: .
cdr3_nt: TGCGCCAGCAGCCAAGAGAGAGAACAGGGTCTGGTCCGGGACCGGGAGCTGTTTTTT; cdr3_aa: CASSQEREQGLVRDRELFF; v_call: TRBV4-1; j_call: TRBJ2-2; d_call: .; clone_size: .
cdr3_nt: TGTGCCAGCAGTTTGGAACAGGGGTGGAAGACCCAGTACTTC; cdr3_aa: CASSLEQGWKTQYF; v_call: TRBV28; j_call: TRBJ2-5; d_call: TRBD1; clone_size: .
cdr3_nt: TGTGCCAGCAGCCCGGGGGTGGACACTGAAGCTTTCTTT; cdr3_aa: CASSPGVDTEAFF; v_call: TRBV11-3; j_call: TRBJ1-1; d_call: .; clone_size: .
cdr3_nt: TGTGCCAGCAGCCCACAGGGGTCGGAGACCCAGTACTTC; cdr3_aa: CASSPQGSETQYF; v_call: TRBV7-3; j_call: TRBJ2-5; d_call: TRBD1; clone_size: .
cdr3_nt: TGTGCCAGCAGTGAAACAGGGATCTATGGCTACACCTTC; cdr3_aa: CASSETGIYGYTF; v_call: TRBV2; j_call: TRBJ1-2; d_call: .; clone_size: .
cdr3_nt: TGTGCCAGCAGCGGGGAACTACCGACTAGCACAGATACGCAGTATTTT; cdr3_aa: CASSGELPTSTDTQYF; v_call: TRBV28; j_call: TRBJ2-3; d_call: .; clone_size: .
cdr3_nt: TGTGCCAGTAGTATGGGCGTGGGTTACAAAAACATTCAGTACTTC; cdr3_aa: CASSMGVGYKNIQYF; v_call: TRBV19; j_call: TRBJ2-4; d_call: .; clone_size: .
cdr3_nt: TGTGCCTCGTCCCTTGAGTACGAGCAGTACTTC; cdr3_aa: CASSLEYEQYF; v_call: TRBV10-3; j_call: TRBJ2-7; d_call: .; clone_size: .
cdr3_nt: TGTGCCAGCAACGACAGGACAATCAATCAGCCCCAGCATTTT; cdr3_aa: CASNDRTINQPQHF; v_call: TRBV7-2; j_call: TRBJ1-5; d_call: .; clone_size: once
cdr3_nt: TGTGCCACCAGCAGAGATCGTTGGGGCGATGGCTACACCTTC; cdr3_aa: CATSRDRWGDGYTF; v_call: TRBV15; j_call: TRBJ1-2; d_call: .; clone_size: once
cdr3_nt: TGCGCCAGCAGCCCCCTTAGGGGGTCTAACTATGGCTACACCTTC; cdr3_aa: CASSPLRGSNYGYTF; v_call: TRBV5-1; j_call: TRBJ1-2; d_call: .; clone_size: few
cdr3_nt: TGTGCCAGCAGCTTGCTTCCCCCGGGATGGGCTGAAGCTTTCTTT; cdr3_aa: CASSLLPPGWAEAFF; v_call: TRBV7-2; j_call: TRBJ1-1; d_call: .; clone_size: .
cdr3_nt: TGTGCCAGCATGTCAGGGGGCGGGGGCTCCTACGAGCAGTACTTC; cdr3_aa: CASMSGGGGSYEQYF; v_call: TRBV28; j_call: TRBJ2-7; d_call: .; clone_size: .
cdr3_nt: TGTGCCAGCAGTCTTCGGCGGGCCCGGAAAGAGACCCAGTACTTC; cdr3_aa: CASSLRRARKETQYF; v_call: TRBV21-1; j_call: TRBJ2-5; d_call: .; clone_size: .
cdr3_nt: TGTGCCAGCAGGGCAACAGGGGTCACTGAAGCTTTCTTT; cdr3_aa: CASRATGVTEAFF; v_call: TRBV7-6; j_call: TRBJ1-1; d_call: TRBD1; clone_size: few
cdr3_nt: TGTGCCAGCAGCTTCCGGGACAGCGTTTACAATGAGCAGTTCTTC; cdr3_aa: CASSFRDSVYNEQFF; v_call: TRBV9; j_call: TRBJ2-1; d_call: TRBD1; clone_size: .
cdr3_nt: TGTGCCAGCAGTTCCGGACAGGGGAACACTGAAGCTTTCTTT; cdr3_aa: CASSSGQGNTEAFF; v_call: TRBV28; j_call: TRBJ1-1; d_call: TRBD1; clone_size: .
cdr3_nt: TGTGCCAGCAGCCCCCGACAGGGGGAGACCTACGAGCAGTACTTC; cdr3_aa: CASSPRQGETYEQYF; v_call: TRBV9; j_call: TRBJ2-7; d_call: TRBD1; clone_size: .
cdr3_nt: TGTGCCAGCAGCTCTCCCAATCTGGGACTAGCGAAGTACAATGAGCAGTTCTTC; cdr3_aa: CASSSPNLGLAKYNEQFF; v_call: TRBV7-8; j_call: TRBJ2-1; d_call: TRBD2; clone_size: .
cdr3_nt: TGTGCCAGCAGCCTGGCCAGGCTGAGCGGGGTTTCCTACAATGAGCAGTTCTTC; cdr3_aa: CASSLARLSGVSYNEQFF; v_call: TRBV4-2; j_call: TRBJ2-1; d_call: TRBD2; clone_size: .
cdr3_nt: TGTGCCAGCAGTAACACCGGGAACTATGGCTACACCTTC; cdr3_aa: CASSNTGNYGYTF; v_call: TRBV27; j_call: TRBJ1-2; d_call: .; clone_size: .
cdr3_nt: TGTGCCAGCAGTCGCATAGGACAGGACGCGGGCAATCAGCCCCAGCATTTT; cdr3_aa: CASSRIGQDAGNQPQHF; v_call: TRBV27; j_call: TRBJ1-5; d_call: TRBD1; clone_size: .
cdr3_nt: TGTGCCAGCAGCCGTTCCGGGACAAATCAAGAGACCCAGTACTTC; cdr3_aa: CASSRSGTNQETQYF; v_call: TRBV5-8; j_call: TRBJ2-5; d_call: .; clone_size: .
cdr3_nt: TGTGCCAGCAGTTTATCGACTAGCGGGTCGTCCTCCTACAATGAGCAGTTCTTC; cdr3_aa: CASSLSTSGSSSYNEQFF; v_call: TRBV27; j_call: TRBJ2-1; d_call: TRBD2; clone_size: .